This TCR beta chain was captured by sequencing in a study of blood T cell repertoires in COVID-19. Trimming removed 2 bases at V and 3 bases at J, with 19 bases between. The CDR3 extends over 17 amino acids. Germline values: CDR1 MDHEN, CDR2 SYDVKM. Sequencing used immunoSEQ multiplex PCR; TCRdb keeps in-frame clones, though not all of them. This table has 85,000 to 130,000 clones, roughly 80% appearing once. The chain employs TRBV28 and TRBJ1-2; the D gene is possibly TRBD1 (6 bases). The receptor's source is a woman aged 80 or over with active or convalescent COVID-19. Sequences were obtained from peripheral blood. CDR3 protein: CASSLGGDIGKDYGYTF. The DNA for the CDR3 is TGTGCCAGCAGTTTAGGGGGCGACATCGGCAAAGACTATGGCTACACCTTC.